This T cell receptor (beta chain) was found in a study of T cells in Graves' hyperthyroidism and ophthalmopathy. RNA transcripts provided the source from which TCR beta CDR3 regions were amplified. Initially, a first-round RT-PCR of the TCR CDR3 employed the HTBI primer set. MiXCR was run by TCRdb on the multiplex PCR reads, yielding one entry per CDR3 protein. Of some 300,000 distinct CDR3 sequences listed, 13% are singletons. The sample holds a few counts of this clonotype. A 10 ml volume of fresh peripheral blood provided the PBMCs. This TCR came from a woman aged 25 to 39 with Graves' hyperthyroidism that later progressed to Graves' ophthalmopathy. The specimen sequenced was blood.

The DNA of the CDR3 is TGCGCCAGCAGCCAAGATAAGGGGGGGGGAGAAAAACTGTTTTTT. Its translation is CASSQDKGGGEKLFF. The genes are TRBV4-3 and TRBJ1-4; D perhaps matches TRBD1 (6 bases). The CDR3 consists of 15 residues. Looked up from germline, CDR1 is LGHNA and CDR2 is YSLEER. Trimming took 0 bases from V and 8 from J, leaving 13 bases between them.